Reported below is one T cell receptor (beta chain). Germline V gene sequence: CDR1 MGHRA, CDR2 YSYEKL. V was pared by 5 bases and J by 6 bases, with 16 bases of the junction left unmatched. The CDR3 sequence is 17 residues long. Time point described: pretreatment peripheral blood. Produced via immunoSEQ multiplex PCR; TCRdb's table is partial and in-frame only. There are about 72,000 clones in the sample; around 88% occur only once, and 14% to 15% lies in the top ten. These data come from a study of PD-L1 blockade in urothelial cancer. The V and J genes are TRBV4-1 and TRBJ2-7; 10 bases match TRBD2. The sequenced sample was PBMCs, obtained around atezolizumab (anti-PD-L1) treatment. The TCR sequence derives from a man in his 60s with urothelial cancer. The CDR3 region is CASSGRASGGPGAEQYF. The CDR3 nucleotides are TGCGCCAGCAGCGGAAGGGCTAGCGGGGGACCGGGCGCCGAGCAGTACTTC.